Each of the 21 T cell receptor beta chains below was sequenced from the same sample in a study of spatial heterogeneity in lung cancer. Time point denoted: sample taken at primary tumor resection. TCRdb processed the 5' RACE reads anew with MiXCR; each CDR3 protein has one entry. This table has tens of thousands of distinct CDR3 sequences, about 7.6% appearing once. This sample comprised PBMCs, obtained at surgery. The receptors stem from a male donor with early-stage non-small cell lung cancer.

Many counts were recorded for this clonotype. The chain is built from TRBV10-3 and TRBJ1-1; D is possibly TRBD1 (5 bases). V lost 4 bases and J lost 5, with 14 bases in between. The CDR3 is 14 amino acids. Germline-derived CDR1 and CDR2 are ENHRY and SYGVKD. The CDR3 spells CAISGTQGGTEAFF. The CDR3 DNA sequence: TGTGCCATCAGTGGGACGCAGGGTGGGACTGAAGCTTTCTTT.

This clonotype was counted only a few times. The V call is TRBV30, the J call TRBJ1-1; D ambiguous. This CDR3 has 13 amino acids. The V and J ends lost 2 bases and 11 bases respectively, with 18 bases between them. The germline CDR1 and CDR2 sequences are GTSNPN and SVGIG (reference sequence). The CDR3 loop reads CAWSQSVIPGAFF. The CDR3 DNA reads as TGTGCCTGGAGTCAATCTGTTATCCCTGGGGCTTTCTTT.

In this sample, this clonotype turned up many times. The chain is built from TRBV12-3 or TRBV12-4 and TRBJ1-1; D is undetermined. V lost 2 bases and J lost 5, with 12 bases in between. The CDR3 loop spans 14 amino acids. The CDR3 coding sequence is TGTGCCAGCAGTTTATCCCCCCCGGGGACTGAAGCTTTCTTT. This encodes CASSLSPPGTEAFF.

This clonotype is medium-sized. The chain combines TRBV4-1 with TRBJ1-2, with D uncertain. Trimming left V 1 base short and J 4 bases short, with 10 bases between. The germline CDR1 and CDR2 sequences are MGHRA and YSYEKL. CDR3 length: 14 residues. The CDR3 DNA is TGCGCCAGCAGCCAAGGCGGGGTGGTCTATGGCTACACCTTC. Its protein is CASSQGGVVYGYTF.

This clonotype came up a few times. The rearrangement links TRBV4-3 to TRBJ2-7, with 8 bases matching TRBD2. The germline gives CDR1 LGHNA, CDR2 YSLEER. This CDR3 spans 16 amino acids. J gave up 2 bases and V 0 bases, and 6 bases lay outside the gene matches. The DNA for the CDR3 is TGCGCCAGCAGCCAAGATCTGGGTAGCGGGACCTACGAGCAGTACTTC. This encodes CASSQDLGSGTYEQYF.

The table lists this clonotype with many counts. The chain is built from TRBV3-1 and TRBJ2-3; weak D call: TRBD2 (6 bases). The CDR3 has 14 amino acids. V was cut by 1 base and J by 5 bases, with 10 bases left in between. Germline CDR1 reads LGHDT; CDR2 reads YNNKEL (reference sequence). In DNA form, the CDR3 reads TGTGCCAGCAGCCAAGGTAATAGCGGAGATACGCAGTATTTT. Encoded protein: CASSQGNSGDTQYF.

The table lists this clonotype with a few counts. The V and J genes are TRBV20-1 and TRBJ2-3, with no clear D. Germline CDR1 is DFQATT and CDR2 is SNEGSKA (reference sequence). The CDR3 is made up of 13 amino acids. Trimming cost V 0 bases and J 2 bases, with 6 bases left between them. CDR3 sequence reads: CSARDPHTDTQYF. The CDR3 region has the DNA TGCAGTGCTAGAGATCCGCACACAGATACGCAGTATTTT.

Many counts were recorded for this clonotype. The chain carries TRBV14 and TRBJ2-7; a possible D gene is TRBD2 (6 bases). The V end lost 5 bases, the J end lost 4 bases, and 12 bases lay between the germline ends. The germline gives CDR1 SGHDN, CDR2 FVKESK. This CDR3 is built from 13 residues. CDR3 sequence reads: CASSAGRGYEQYV. The CDR3 DNA reads TGTGCCAGCAGCGCGGGACGGGGATACGAGCAGTACGTC.

In this sample, this clonotype turned up many times. V is TRBV6-2 or TRBV6-3 and J is TRBJ2-1; TRBD1 matches at 7 bases. CDR1 MNHEY and CDR2 SVGEGT come from the germline V gene. This CDR3 has 16 residues. V trimming: 0 bases; J trimming: 4 bases; junction bases outside the gene matches: 6. The CDR3 reads CASSYSSGQSYNEQFF. The CDR3, as DNA: TGTGCCAGCAGTTACTCCTCGGGACAGTCATACAATGAGCAGTTCTTC.

This clonotype was counted many times. This chain connects TRBV27 to TRBJ2-3; TRBD2 is a possible D gene (5 bases). CDR1 and CDR2 from the germline V gene are MNHEY and SMNVEV (reference sequence). The CDR3 contains 15 residues. Trimming shortened V by 1 base and J by 4 bases, and 12 bases separated the two germline ends. The CDR3 reads CASSLFVGGPDTQYF. Written as DNA, the CDR3 is TGTGCCAGCAGTTTATTCGTCGGAGGACCAGATACGCAGTATTTT.

This clonotype was counted at least ten times. The rearrangement links TRBV7-8 to TRBJ2-1, with D perhaps TRBD1 or TRBD2 (5 bases each). Trimming left V 5 bases short and J 12 bases short, with 14 bases between. The CDR3 sequence is 12 residues long. Germline CDR1 SGHVS, CDR2 FQNEAQ. The CDR3 DNA reads TGTGCCAGCAGCGCATCGAGGGGCCTGCAGTTCTTC. Its translation is CASSASRGLQFF.

This clonotype was seen ten or more times. The chain combines TRBV5-1 with TRBJ2-4; D gene ambiguous. CDR3 length: 13 amino acids. The ends were cut back, 1 base at V and 10 bases at J, with 12 bases in the middle. Germline V lookup: CDR1 SGHRS, CDR2 YFSETQ. CDR3 loop: CASSLKVGWIQYF. DNA of the CDR3: TGCGCCAGCAGCTTGAAAGTTGGGTGGATTCAGTACTTC.

Many counts were recorded for this clonotype. J is TRBJ1-5 and V is TRBV12-3 or TRBV12-4; D unclear. V was shortened by 6 bases and J by 1 base, with 4 bases between the two germline ends. The CDR3 runs 12 residues. The CDR3: CASRYSNQPQHF. CDR3 nucleotide sequence: TGTGCCAGCAGGTACAGCAATCAGCCCCAGCATTTT.

The V call is TRBV7-8, the J call TRBJ2-2; possibly TRBD1 for D (5 bases). With 2 bases removed from V and 5 bases from J, the gap between germline ends came to 12 bases. CDR1 and CDR2 from the germline V gene are SGHVS and FQNEAQ. This CDR3 is 15 amino acids long. Here the CDR3 reads CASSLIGVVTGELFF. CDR3 nucleotides: TGTGCCAGCAGCTTAATAGGGGTGGTAACCGGGGAGCTGTTTTTT.

This clonotype was counted between two and nine times. The gene calls are TRBV7-3 and TRBJ1-2, with D maybe TRBD1 (6 bases). The CDR3 is made up of 12 amino acids. Germline lookup yields CDR1 SGHTA and CDR2 FQGTGA. Trimming took off 8 bases at V and 4 bases at J, with 11 bases between the two ends. Here the CDR3 reads CASGDTSYGYTF. Written as DNA, the CDR3 is TGTGCCAGCGGGGACACGTCCTATGGCTACACCTTC.

The sample holds many counts of this clonotype. The V and J genes are TRBV4-1 and TRBJ1-3; tentatively, D is TRBD1 (5 bases). Trimming removed 0 bases at V and 4 bases at J, with 13 bases between. CDR1 is MGHRA and CDR2 is YSYEKL in the germline V gene. CDR3 length: 16 amino acids. CDR3 in DNA: TGCGCCAGCAGCCAAGATTACGGGACTGACGGAAACACCATATATTTT. Translation gives CASSQDYGTDGNTIYF.

This clonotype was seen many times. The chain couples TRBV25-1 to TRBJ2-6, with TRBD1 as a possible D gene (5 bases). V was cut by 5 bases and J by 3 bases, with 17 bases left in between. Germline CDR1 reads MGHDK; CDR2 reads SYGVNS. The CDR3 totals 17 residues. The CDR3 DNA follows: TGTGCCAGCAGTCCTGACAGAGGATTCCTTGGGGCCAACGTCCTGACTTTC. Translation: CASSPDRGFLGANVLTF.

This clonotype was detected a few times. The chain carries TRBV5-8 and TRBJ1-5; TRBD1 might be the D (6 bases). The CDR3 sequence is 16 residues long. The V gene's germline CDR1 is SGHTS and CDR2 YDEGEE. V shed 3 bases and J shed 0 bases, with 13 bases lying between them. This CDR3 reads CASSSGTHYSNQPQHF. CDR3 sequence (DNA): TGTGCCAGCAGCTCGGGGACACACTATAGCAATCAGCCCCAGCATTTT. The variable domain in full, completed from reference TRBV5-8 and TRBJ1-5, reads EAGVTQSPTHLIKTRGQQATLRCSPISGHTSVYWYQQALGLGLQFLLWYDEGEERNRGNFPPRFSGRQFPNYSSELNVNALELEDSALYLCASSSGTHYSNQPQHFGDGTRLSIL.

This clonotype was seen repeatedly, ten times or more. This sequence joins TRBV20-1 and TRBJ2-1, with TRBD2 as a possible D gene (6 bases). The germline V gene encodes CDR1 DFQATT and CDR2 SNEGSKA (reference sequence). V lost 5 bases to trimming and J lost 0 bases, with 14 bases between them. The CDR3 runs to 15 residues. CDR3 coding DNA: TGCAGTGCTGTCAACACGGGAGACTCCTACAATGAGCAGTTCTTC. As protein: CSAVNTGDSYNEQFF.

This clonotype was counted ten times or more. The chain joins TRBV2 to TRBJ2-7; D is unresolved. Trimming left V 2 bases short and J 3 bases short, with 5 bases between. Per germline, CDR1 SNHLY and CDR2 FYNNEI. The CDR3 runs 12 residues. This chain's CDR3 is CASSETDYEQYV. DNA of the CDR3: TGTGCCAGCAGTGAAACAGACTACGAGCAGTACGTC.

In this sample, this clonotype turned up many times. V gene TRBV6-6 combines with J gene TRBJ2-5; D remains unclear. Trimming took off 6 bases at V and 2 bases at J, with 4 bases between the two ends. Germline V gives CDR1 MNHNY, CDR2 SVGAGI (reference sequence). CDR3 length: 11 residues. The chain's CDR3 is CASSLQETQYF. The CDR3 nucleotides are TGTGCCAGCAGCTTACAAGAGACCCAGTACTTC.